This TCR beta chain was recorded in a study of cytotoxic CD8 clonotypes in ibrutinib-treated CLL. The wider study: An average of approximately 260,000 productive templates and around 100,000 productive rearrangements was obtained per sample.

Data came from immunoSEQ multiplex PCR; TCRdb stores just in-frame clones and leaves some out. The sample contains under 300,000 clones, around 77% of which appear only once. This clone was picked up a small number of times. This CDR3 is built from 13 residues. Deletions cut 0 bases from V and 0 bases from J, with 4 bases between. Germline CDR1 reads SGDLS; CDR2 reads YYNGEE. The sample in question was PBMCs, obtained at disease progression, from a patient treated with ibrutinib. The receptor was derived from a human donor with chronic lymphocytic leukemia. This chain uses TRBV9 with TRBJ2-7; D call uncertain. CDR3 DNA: TGTGCCAGCAGCGTAGTCGTCTCCTACGAGCAGTACTTC. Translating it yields CASSVVVSYEQYF.